One sample yielded the 5 T cell receptor beta chains listed below, sequenced in a study of T cell responses to AZD1222 COVID-19 vaccine. Some clones are missing from TCRdb's copy, which holds only in-frame ones; the method was immunoSEQ multiplex PCR. The profile covers about 120,000 clones, with around 88% appearing a single time and over 8.5% taken by the ten largest. This material consisted of peripheral blood, taken on day 0 of AZD1222 vaccination. Source of these receptors: an adult in good health.

The chain uses TRBV9 and TRBJ2-7; tentatively, D is TRBD2 (5 bases). The CDR3 has 13 amino acids. The germline gives CDR1 SGDLS, CDR2 YYNGEE. Trimming removed 10 bases at V and 1 base at J, with 15 bases between. CDR3 nucleotides: TGTGCCGAGGGTCGGACGGCTTCCTACGAGCAGTACTTC. It is translated as CAEGRTASYEQYF. The variable domain in full, completed from reference TRBV9 and TRBJ2-7, reads DSGVTQTPKHLITATGQRVTLRCSPRSGDLSVYWYQQSLDQGLQFLIQYYNGEERAKGNILERFSAQQFPDLHSELNLSSLELGDSALYFCAEGRTASYEQYFGPGTRLTVT.

V and J are TRBV28 and TRBJ2-7, with D possibly called TRBD1 or TRBD2 (5 bases each). Germline CDR1 MDHEN, CDR2 SYDVKM. With 6 bases removed from V and 12 bases from J, the gap between germline ends came to 15 bases. This CDR3 comprises 11 residues. CDR3 region: CASRENGTPYF. CDR3 sequence (DNA): TGTGCCAGCAGGGAAAACGGGACCCCGTACTTC.

This clone was seen once. This chain connects TRBV14 to TRBJ2-7; perhaps D is TRBD1 or TRBD2 (6 bases each). CDR3 length equals 15 residues. V lost 2 bases and J lost 4, with 15 bases in between. The germline CDR1 and CDR2 sequences are SGHDN and FVKESK. The CDR3 nucleotides are TGTGCCAGCAGCCAACCTAGTGGGGGGCAATACGAGCAGTACTTC. It translates to CASSQPSGGQYEQYF.

This rearrangement joins TRBV28 to TRBJ1-1; D is undetermined. CDR3 length: 12 amino acids. Germline lookup yields CDR1 MDHEN and CDR2 SYDVKM. V shed 2 bases and J shed 8 bases, with 9 bases lying between them. CDR3 amino acids: CASSLRTGEAFF. CDR3 DNA sequence: TGTGCCAGCAGTTTACGGACGGGGGAAGCTTTCTTT.

This chain joins TRBV25-1 and TRBJ2-1; perhaps TRBD1 as D (6 bases). The CDR3 covers 12 residues. Germline-derived CDR1 and CDR2 are MGHDK and SYGVNS. Trimming removed 2 bases at V and 15 bases at J, with 14 bases between. The CDR3 region is CASSETGPPGFF. CDR3 DNA: TGTGCCAGCAGTGAAACAGGGCCACCGGGGTTCTTC. Full variable domain (outside the CDR3, taken from reference TRBV25-1 and TRBJ2-1): EADIYQTPRYLVIGTGKKITLECSQTMGHDKMYWYQQDPGMELHLIHYSYGVNSTEKGDLSSESTVSRIRTEHFPLTLESARPSHTSQYLCASSETGPPGFFGPGTRLTVL.